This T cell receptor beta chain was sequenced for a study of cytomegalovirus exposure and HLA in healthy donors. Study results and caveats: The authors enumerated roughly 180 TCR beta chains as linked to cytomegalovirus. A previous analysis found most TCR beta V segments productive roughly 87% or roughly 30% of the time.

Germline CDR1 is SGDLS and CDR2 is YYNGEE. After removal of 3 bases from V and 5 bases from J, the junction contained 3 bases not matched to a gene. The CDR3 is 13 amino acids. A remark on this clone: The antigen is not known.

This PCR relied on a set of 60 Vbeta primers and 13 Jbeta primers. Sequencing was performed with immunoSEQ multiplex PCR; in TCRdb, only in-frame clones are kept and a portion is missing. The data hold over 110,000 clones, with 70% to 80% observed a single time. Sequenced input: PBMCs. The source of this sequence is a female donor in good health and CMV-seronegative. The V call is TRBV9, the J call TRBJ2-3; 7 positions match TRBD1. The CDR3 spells CASSGQGEDTQYF. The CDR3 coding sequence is TGTGCCAGCAGCGGACAGGGAGAAGATACGCAGTATTTT.